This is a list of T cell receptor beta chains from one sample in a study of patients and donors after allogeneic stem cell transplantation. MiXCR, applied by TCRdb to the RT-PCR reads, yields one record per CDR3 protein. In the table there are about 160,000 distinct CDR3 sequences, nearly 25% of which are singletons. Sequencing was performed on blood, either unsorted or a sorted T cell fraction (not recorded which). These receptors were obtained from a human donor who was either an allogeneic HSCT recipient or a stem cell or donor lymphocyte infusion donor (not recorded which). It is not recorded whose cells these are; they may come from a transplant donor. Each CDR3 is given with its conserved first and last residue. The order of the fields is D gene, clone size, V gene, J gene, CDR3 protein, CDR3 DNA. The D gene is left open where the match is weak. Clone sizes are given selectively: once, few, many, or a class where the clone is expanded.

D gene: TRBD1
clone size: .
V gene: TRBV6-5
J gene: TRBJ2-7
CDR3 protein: CASRRQGSDEQYF
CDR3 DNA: TGTGCCAGCAGGCGACAGGGATCGGACGAGCAGTACTTC

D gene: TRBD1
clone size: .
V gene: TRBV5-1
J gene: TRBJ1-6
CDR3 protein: CASSWGTGGNSPLHF
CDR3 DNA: TGCGCCAGCAGCTGGGGGACAGGGGGTAATTCACCCCTCCACTTT

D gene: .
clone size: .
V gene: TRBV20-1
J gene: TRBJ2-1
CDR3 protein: CSARSTGYNEQFF
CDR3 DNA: TGCAGTGCCAGATCAACAGGATACAATGAGCAGTTCTTC

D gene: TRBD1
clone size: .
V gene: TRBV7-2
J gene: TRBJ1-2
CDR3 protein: CASSPQGAEGYTF
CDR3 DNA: TGTGCCAGCAGCCCACAGGGGGCGGAAGGCTACACCTTC

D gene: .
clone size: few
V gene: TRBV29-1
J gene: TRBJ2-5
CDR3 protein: CSVDIGSSQETQYF
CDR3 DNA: TGCAGCGTTGATATAGGCAGTTCACAAGAGACCCAGTACTTC

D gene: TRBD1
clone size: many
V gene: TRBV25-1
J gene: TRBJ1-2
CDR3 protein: CASSEFLGGHSYGYTF
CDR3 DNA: TGTGCCAGCAGTGAATTTTTAGGGGGCCACAGTTATGGCTACACCTTC

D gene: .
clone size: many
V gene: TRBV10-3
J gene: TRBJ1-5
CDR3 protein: CATSGTSLDQPQHF
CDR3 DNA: TGTGCCACCTCCGGGACGTCCCTCGATCAGCCCCAGCATTTT

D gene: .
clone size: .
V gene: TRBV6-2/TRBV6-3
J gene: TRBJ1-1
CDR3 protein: CASSARRILMNTEAFF
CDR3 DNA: TGTGCCAGCAGTGCGCGACGGATACTGATGAACACTGAAGCTTTCTTT

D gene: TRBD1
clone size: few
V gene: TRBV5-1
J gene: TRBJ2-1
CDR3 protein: CASGQSGQAFYNEQFF
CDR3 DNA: TGCGCCAGCGGACAGAGTGGACAGGCGTTCTACAATGAGCAGTTCTTC

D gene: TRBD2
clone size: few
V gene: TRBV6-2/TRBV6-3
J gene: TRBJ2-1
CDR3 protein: CASSNPGTGGYNEQFF
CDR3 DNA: TGTGCCAGCAGTAACCCCGGGACCGGGGGGTACAATGAGCAGTTCTTC

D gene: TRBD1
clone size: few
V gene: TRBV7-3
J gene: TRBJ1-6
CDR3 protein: CASSLTGQGGSPLHF
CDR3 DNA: TGTGCCAGCAGCTTAACTGGACAGGGGGGATCACCCCTCCACTTT

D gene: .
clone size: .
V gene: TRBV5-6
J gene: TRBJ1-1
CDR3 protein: CASSRGSSTEAFF
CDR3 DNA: TGTGCCAGCAGCCGGGGCAGTAGCACTGAAGCTTTCTTT

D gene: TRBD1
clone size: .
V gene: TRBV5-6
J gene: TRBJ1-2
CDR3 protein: CASRNRDRGSDNYGYTF
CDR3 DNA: TGTGCCAGCAGAAACCGGGACAGGGGCTCCGATAACTATGGCTACACCTTC

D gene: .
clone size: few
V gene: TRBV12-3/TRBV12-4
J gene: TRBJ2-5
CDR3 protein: CASSLGKQETQYF
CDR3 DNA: TGTGCCAGCAGTTTGGGAAAGCAAGAGACCCAGTACTTC

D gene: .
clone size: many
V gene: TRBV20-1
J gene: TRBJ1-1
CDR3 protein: CSASWDTEAFF
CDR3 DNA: TGCAGTGCTAGTTGGGATACTGAAGCTTTCTTT

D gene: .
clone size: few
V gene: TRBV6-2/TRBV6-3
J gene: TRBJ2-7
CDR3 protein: CASSYIDSSYEQYF
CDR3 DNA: TGTGCCAGCAGTTACATCGACAGCTCCTACGAGCAGTACTTC